Listed below are T cell receptor beta chains from one sample, sequenced in a study of control samples from healthy donors and cancer patients. Profiling relied on immunoSEQ multiplex PCR, and the TCRdb table lists in-frame clones only, not all of them. In the table there are 130,000 or so clones, about 90% of which are singletons. The sample taken for sequencing was PBMCs. These TCRs come from a man aged 45 to 65 with head and neck cancer. The conserved cysteine and the conserved F or W are not part of the CDR3 here. A D gene is named only where the DNA matches it firmly.

TRBV7-6,.,TRBJ1-6,ASSFGESPLH
TRBV7-8,.,TRBJ1-2,ASTLDRMADSGYGYT
TRBV15,.,TRBJ2-1,ATDDSSYNEQF
TRBV6-5,.,TRBJ1-2,ASSYSEINPYGYT
TRBV3-1/TRBV3-2,.,TRBJ1-2,ASSQDLRLSGYT
TRBV12-3/TRBV12-4,.,TRBJ1-2,ASSPPNSIGYT
TRBV6-6,.,TRBJ1-5,ASSLSLSNQPQH
TRBV19,.,TRBJ1-4,ASSPALNEKLF
TRBV6-5,TRBD1,TRBJ1-1,ASQGGPRTEAF
TRBV28,TRBD2,TRBJ2-3,ASSSGLAGGRDTQY
TRBV7-2,TRBD2,TRBJ2-1,ASSLGGPGSGRNEQF
TRBV14,TRBD1,TRBJ1-2,ASSLTLAGGELANYGYT
TRBV3-1/TRBV3-2,.,TRBJ2-7,ASSPTRRTNSPYEQY
TRBV6-5,TRBD1,TRBJ2-6,ASRAQGAGANVLT
TRBV7-6,.,TRBJ2-1,ASSPPSGLSDFFNEQF
TRBV9,.,TRBJ1-2,ASSVAREGVGYT
TRBV18,.,TRBJ2-2,ASSPRAGGNTGELF
TRBV10-2,.,TRBJ2-7,ASSPQGYEQY
TRBV10-1,.,TRBJ1-1,ASKYTENTEAF
TRBV18,.,TRBJ1-6,ASSPDGTNNSPLH
TRBV4-2,TRBD1,TRBJ1-5,ASSQDLTGVTQPQH
TRBV5-4,TRBD2,TRBJ2-5,ACGGAGQETQY
TRBV5-4,TRBD1,TRBJ2-7,ASSNRGNSPGEQY
TRBV5-6,.,TRBJ2-7,ASSSPVVRPYEQY
TRBV28,.,TRBJ2-7,ASSLRGREQY
TRBV28,.,TRBJ1-5,ASSLFGAGGEPQH
TRBV18,.,TRBJ2-1,ASSPSSVYNEQF
TRBV25-1,.,TRBJ1-4,ASRGPGPEKLF
TRBV10-1,.,TRBJ1-1,ASSEQGRSEAF
TRBV28,TRBD2,TRBJ2-1,ASSQIAGGTNEQF
TRBV6-6,.,TRBJ2-1,ASRPTSNEQF
TRBV29-1,TRBD1,TRBJ2-3,SVVLGQRRTDTQY
TRBV6-1,TRBD1,TRBJ1-1,ASSVFGTGMNTEAF
TRBV27,TRBD1,TRBJ1-1,ASKVGTVNTEAF
TRBV18,.,TRBJ2-2,ASSRNGLQGTSNTGELF
TRBV3-1/TRBV3-2,.,TRBJ1-2,ASSQQGDRRRHT
TRBV12-3/TRBV12-4,.,TRBJ2-3,ASSNTRDTQY
TRBV5-1,.,TRBJ2-4,ASSTGQFQNIQY
TRBV5-6,.,TRBJ1-6,ASSLGSGSPLH
TRBV3-1/TRBV3-2,TRBD2,TRBJ2-3,ASSFLAGEGTDTQY
TRBV6-1,TRBD1,TRBJ2-7,ASSERDREYYEQY
TRBV7-9,.,TRBJ1-1,ASSLRILNTEAF
TRBV5-6,.,TRBJ1-1,ASSSQGNTEAF
TRBV11-3,.,TRBJ2-3,ASSSGQRGGSGTDTQY
TRBV19,.,TRBJ1-5,ASSQGINQPQH
TRBV29-1,TRBD2,TRBJ2-1,SVIPGTSLPLF
TRBV19,.,TRBJ1-2,ASSIRNYGYT
TRBV5-4,.,TRBJ2-7,AITWAGMHEQY
TRBV9,.,TRBJ1-1,ASSVGLPQGHNTEAF
TRBV5-8,.,TRBJ2-1,ASSLYVRYSYNEQF
TRBV3-1/TRBV3-2,.,TRBJ2-7,ASSQADSRLEQY
TRBV11-2,.,TRBJ1-2,ASSLGGGSYGYT
TRBV5-5,.,TRBJ2-7,ASGLFQAYEQY
TRBV29-1,.,TRBJ2-7,SVRGLSYEQY
TRBV7-3,TRBD2,TRBJ2-1,ASSPSGSSYNEQF
TRBV6-5,.,TRBJ1-3,ASDPAADARNTIY
TRBV7-9,.,TRBJ1-6,ASHYGEYQLNSPLH
TRBV19,.,TRBJ1-3,ASSPSGTYDLLSGNTIY
TRBV7-9,.,TRBJ1-1,ASSLSLTNTEAF
TRBV24-1,.,TRBJ2-1,ATSVGRNEQF